What follows are 27 T cell receptor beta chains derived from one specimen sequenced in a study of blood T cell repertoires in COVID-19 (dated by TCRdb to 2018 to 2020). Library construction relied on the immunoSEQ multiplex PCR assay. The table comes from immuneACCESS by way of TCRdb, which keeps in-frame sequences with V and J called. Part of the clones is missing from these tables; in studies checked, under half for an unresolved V gene and the rest for unknown reasons. The sample table contains more than 200,000 clones; only one count was recorded for 85% to 90% of them. Together, the top ten hold 5.5% to 7% of the sample. The sequencing input was peripheral blood. These receptors came from a man older than 75 with acute or convalescent COVID-19.

The genes are TRBV18 and TRBJ1-2; D ambiguous. Germline CDR1 and CDR2: KGHSH and LQKENI. The CDR3 is made up of 13 amino acids. Trimming cost V 0 bases and J 7 bases, with 9 bases left between them. As DNA, the CDR3 is TGTGCCAGCTCACCACCTAATGTACTTGGCTACACCTTC. Translated, it gives CASSPPNVLGYTF.

This clone was observed once. The rearrangement joins TRBV7-9 to TRBJ2-5, with TRBD2 matching 7 bases. V was clipped by 4 bases and J by 4 bases; unmatched bases: 15. Germline values: CDR1 SEHNR, CDR2 FQNEAQ (reference sequence). The CDR3 sequence is 17 residues long. The CDR3 protein is CASSSSLRAWEGETQYF. The CDR3 nucleotides read TGTGCCAGCAGCTCAAGTCTCCGGGCCTGGGAGGGAGAGACCCAGTACTTC.

The chain couples TRBV9 to TRBJ1-4; weak D call: TRBD1 (6 bases). V was pared by 4 bases and J by 10 bases, with 17 bases between. The germline V gene encodes CDR1 SGDLS and CDR2 YYNGEE. The CDR3 length is 14 residues. The CDR3 is CASSPQLGGGKLFF. The CDR3 bases are TGTGCCAGCAGCCCACAACTTGGGGGCGGAAAACTGTTTTTT. Full variable domain (remainder filled in from reference TRBV9 and TRBJ1-4): DSGVTQTPKHLITATGQRVTLRCSPRSGDLSVYWYQQSLDQGLQFLIQYYNGEERAKGNILERFSAQQFPDLHSELNLSSLELGDSALYFCASSPQLGGGKLFFGSGTQLSVL.

This chain links TRBV28 with TRBJ2-2; the D is unclear. Trimming cost V 8 bases and J 6 bases, with 10 bases left between them. The CDR3 is 12 residues long. The V gene's germline CDR1 is MDHEN and CDR2 SYDVKM. CDR3: CASAGWAGELFF. The CDR3 DNA reads as TGTGCCAGCGCAGGTTGGGCCGGGGAGCTGTTTTTT.

About this clone: Different DNA sequences within this sample yield the same CDR3. V gene TRBV5-4 combines with J gene TRBJ1-2; 8 bases line up with TRBD1. The CDR3 runs to 15 residues. After removal of 0 bases from V and 2 bases from J, the junction contained 3 bases not matched to a gene. Germline CDR1 and CDR2: SGHNT and YYREEE (reference sequence). The chain's CDR3 is CASSLGGQGNYGYTF. Here the CDR3 DNA reads TGTGCCAGCAGCTTGGGAGGACAGGGAAACTATGGCTACACCTTC.

V is TRBV11-2 and J is TRBJ2-1; 10 nucleotides match TRBD2. The junction had 15 bases not matched to a gene; V was cut back by 1 base and J by 9 bases. This CDR3 has 18 residues. Germline V gene lookup returns CDR1 SGHAT and CDR2 FQNNGV. Written as DNA, the CDR3 is TGTGCCAGCAGCTTAGTTGGGACTAGCGCATCCAAGGCTATTGAGCAGTTCTTC. Translated: CASSLVGTSASKAIEQFF.

J is TRBJ2-7 and V is TRBV7-2, with 12 bases aligning to TRBD2. Germline CDR1 and CDR2: SGHTA and FQGNSA. With 5 bases clipped from V and 3 bases from J, the junction kept 11 bases outside the gene matches. The CDR3 contains 17 residues. The CDR3 protein is CASSRILAGGGDYEQYF. The CDR3 DNA sequence: TGTGCCAGCAGCCGTATTCTAGCGGGAGGGGGTGACTACGAGCAGTACTTC.

The chain is built from TRBV4-1 and TRBJ2-2, with 9 bases aligning to TRBD2. The junction had 11 bases not matched to a gene; V was cut back by 6 bases and J by 3 bases. CDR1 is MGHRA, CDR2 YSYEKL, per germline. This CDR3 has 17 residues. CDR3 in amino acids: CASRGLAAIRDTGELFF. CDR3 sequence (DNA): TGCGCCAGCAGGGGACTAGCTGCCATTCGGGACACCGGGGAGCTGTTTTTT.

This clone was picked up one time. The rearrangement uses TRBV18 and TRBJ1-4; TRBD1 matches 10 bases. Germline assignment: CDR1 KGHSH and CDR2 LQKENI. CDR3 length: 16 amino acids. Unmatched junction bases numbered 12, after V lost 6 bases and J lost 8 bases. CDR3 sequence reads: CASSHTSGQGGEKLFF. The CDR3 nucleotides read TGTGCCAGCTCCCATACGTCCGGACAGGGGGGAGAAAAACTGTTTTTT.

The chain recombines TRBV5-4 with TRBJ1-2, with TRBD1 identical over 9 bases. J was trimmed by 5 bases and V by 4 bases; bases with no gene match: 9. The germline V gene has CDR1 SGHNT and CDR2 YYREEE (reference sequence). The CDR3 sequence is 15 residues long. CDR3 DNA sequence: TGTGCCAGCAGCAGCGGGACAGGGCTTTGGTATGGCTACACCTTC. Amino acids: CASSSGTGLWYGYTF.

J is TRBJ2-7 and V is TRBV7-2, with D tentatively TRBD1 (6 bases). Deletions cut 2 bases from V and 0 bases from J, with 8 bases between. The CDR3 extends over 14 amino acids. Germline loops: CDR1 SGHTA, CDR2 FQGNSA. CDR3 loop: CASSLQGSSYEQYV. CDR3 coding DNA: TGTGCCAGCAGCTTACAGGGGTCCTCCTACGAGCAGTACGTC.

The CDR3 DNA reads TGTGCCAGCAGCTTAGGCCGTAGGGGGTATGAAAAACTGTTTTTT. Translated: CASSLGRRGYEKLFF. The V and J genes are TRBV13 and TRBJ1-4; D possibly corresponds to TRBD1 (6 bases). The CDR3 totals 15 residues. Germline V gene lookup returns CDR1 PRHDT and CDR2 FYEKMQ (reference sequence). Trimming left V 0 bases short and J 6 bases short, with 11 bases between. The full variable domain, in which reference TRBV13 and TRBJ1-4 provide the parts outside the CDR3, is AAGVIQSPRHLIKEKRETATLKCYPIPRHDTVYWYQQGPGQDPQFLISFYEKMQSDKGSIPDRFSAQQFSDYHSELNMSSLELGDSALYFCASSLGRRGYEKLFFGSGTQLSVL.

V and J are TRBV15 and TRBJ1-5; 7 bases map to TRBD1. V was clipped by 0 bases and J by 7 bases; unmatched bases: 12. The CDR3 runs to 17 residues. Germline CDR1 LNHNV, CDR2 YYDKDF (reference sequence). The CDR3 bases are TGTGCCACCAGCAGAGACCCGGGACAGATTGGGAGCCAGCCCCAGCATTTT. It specifies CATSRDPGQIGSQPQHF.

The V gene is TRBV5-6, the J gene TRBJ2-1; TRBD2 matches 10 bases. This CDR3 region has 15 residues. In germline, CDR1 is SGHDT, CDR2 YYEEEE. With V trimmed by 1 base and J by 8 bases, 6 bases remained unmatched. The CDR3 coding sequence is TGTGCCAGCAGCTTGATAGCGGGAGGTTCCGATGAGCAGTTCTTC. Protein sequence: CASSLIAGGSDEQFF.

V is TRBV19 and J is TRBJ1-2, with 8 bases identical to TRBD1. With V trimmed by 7 bases and J by 4 bases, 11 bases remained unmatched. The CDR3 is made up of 15 amino acids. CDR1 is LNHDA, CDR2 SQIVND, per germline (reference sequence). CDR3 region: CASNQNKQGVYGYTF. DNA of the CDR3: TGTGCCAGTAACCAGAACAAACAGGGGGTCTATGGCTACACCTTC.

This chain joins TRBV24-1 and TRBJ1-1; TRBD1 might be the D (6 bases). The CDR3 is 14 residues long. Germline CDR1 is KGHDR and CDR2 is SFDVKD. The germline V and J ends were trimmed by 9 bases and 0 bases, with 13 bases remaining between them. In DNA form, the CDR3 reads TGTGCCACCCCCCCTTACAGGGTGAACACTGAAGCTTTCTTT. Its protein product is CATPPYRVNTEAFF.

A remark on this clone: Within the sample, other DNA sequences also encode this same CDR3. The gene calls are TRBV5-1 and TRBJ2-5; 8 bases fit TRBD2. J was trimmed by 1 base and V by 3 bases; bases with no gene match: 2. Germline V lookup: CDR1 SGHRS, CDR2 YFSETQ. This CDR3 is 14 amino acids long. CDR3 sequence (DNA): TGCGCCAGCAGCTCCACTAGCGGCCAAGAGACCCAGTACTTC. Amino acids: CASSSTSGQETQYF.

J is TRBJ2-4 and V is TRBV7-2; D may be TRBD2 (5 bases). CDR1 is SGHTA and CDR2 is FQGNSA in the germline V gene. V was trimmed by 4 bases and J by 1 base, leaving 17 bases between them. The CDR3 sequence is 17 residues long. As DNA, the CDR3 is TGTGCCAGCAGCTCCTCCCACCTAGCCGGGGCCAAAAACATTCAGTACTTC. Residues: CASSSSHLAGAKNIQYF.

This sequence joins TRBV28 and TRBJ1-2; 9 bases are a match to TRBD1. The CDR3 loop spans 14 amino acids. CDR1 is MDHEN and CDR2 is SYDVKM in the germline V gene. The trim removed 3 bases at V and 6 bases at J, leaving 5 bases unmatched. The DNA of the CDR3 is TGTGCCAGCAGTTTCGGGGACAGGGCTCATGGCTACACCTTC. This translates into CASSFGDRAHGYTF.

The rearrangement joins TRBV20-1 to TRBJ1-2; no clear D. The germline CDR1 and CDR2 sequences are DFQATT and SNEGSKA (reference sequence). The length of the CDR3 is 11 residues. V gave up 1 base and J gave up 9 bases, with 9 bases separating them. Written as DNA, the CDR3 is TGCAGTGCTAGAGGAGGGTTGAGCTACACCTTC. Translation gives CSARGGLSYTF.

The J gene is TRBJ2-5, the V gene TRBV19; 11 nucleotides line up with TRBD1. The CDR3 length is 16 residues. Germline-derived CDR1 and CDR2 are LNHDA and SQIVND (reference sequence). The ends lost 3 bases at V and 4 bases at J; junction bases unmatched: 7. The DNA of the CDR3 is TGTGCCAGTAGTATCTCCGGGACAGGGGGACGAGAGACCCAGTACTTC. Its protein is CASSISGTGGRETQYF.

V gene TRBV28 combines with J gene TRBJ1-1, with a tentative D call TRBD1 (5 bases). V was pared by 3 bases and J by 6 bases, with 11 bases between. This CDR3 contains 13 residues. Germline CDR1 reads MDHEN; CDR2 reads SYDVKM. The CDR3 nucleotides read TGTGCCAGCAGTTTGGAGGGGAGGGCTGAAGCTTTCTTT. This encodes CASSLEGRAEAFF.

The table lists this clone with a few counts. The chain carries TRBV9 and TRBJ2-2; perhaps TRBD2 as D (5 bases). The CDR3 has 13 residues. Germline V gene sequence: CDR1 SGDLS, CDR2 YYNGEE. Trimming took off 2 bases at V and 7 bases at J, with 9 bases between the two ends. The CDR3: CASSVTRGGELFF. CDR3 nucleotide sequence: TGTGCCAGCAGCGTGACCCGGGGCGGGGAGCTGTTTTTT.

V and J are TRBV19 and TRBJ2-3; the D gene is possibly TRBD2 (5 bases). V shed 8 bases and J shed 4 bases, with 19 bases lying between them. This CDR3 is 15 amino acids long. Germline lookup yields CDR1 LNHDA and CDR2 SQIVND (reference sequence). Written as DNA, the CDR3 is TGTGCCAGTCGTTTAGGCGGGTTAGAAGCAGATACGCAGTATTTT. This codes for CASRLGGLEADTQYF.

The chain joins TRBV18 to TRBJ2-4; a possible D gene is TRBD2 (6 bases). CDR3 length equals 15 residues. The germline CDR1 and CDR2 sequences are KGHSH and LQKENI. V lost 3 bases to trimming and J lost 2 bases, with 11 bases between them. The CDR3 loop reads CASSPAGTPKNIQYF. The CDR3 DNA reads TGTGCCAGCTCACCTGCCGGGACTCCCAAAAACATTCAGTACTTC.

This clone was observed a handful of times. The chain is built from TRBV6-5 and TRBJ2-5; unclear D gene. Germline values: CDR1 MNHEY, CDR2 SVGAGI. The CDR3 runs 14 residues. Trimming shortened V by 0 bases and J by 4 bases, and 9 bases separated the two germline ends. The CDR3 DNA reads TGTGCCAGCAGTTACTCTCCGGGTGGAGAGACCCAGTACTTC. Its protein product is CASSYSPGGETQYF.

V is TRBV7-9 and J is TRBJ2-1; 10 bases agree with TRBD2. The germline CDR1 and CDR2 sequences are SEHNR and FQNEAQ (reference sequence). This CDR3 is 14 amino acids long. V was clipped by 9 bases and J by 4 bases; unmatched bases: 6. In DNA, the CDR3 is TGTGCCAGTGCTTTAGCGGGAGGATACAATGAGCAGTTCTTC. This gives the protein CASALAGGYNEQFF.